This is a list of T cell receptor beta chains from one sample in a study of cytomegalovirus exposure and HLA in healthy donors. TCRdb's table, derived via immunoSEQ multiplex PCR, lists solely in-frame clones and lacks some. The sample lists 120,000 or so clones; about 74% were seen once. Material: PBMCs. The receptors derive from a woman aged 45-65 years in good health and CMV-seropositive. CDR3s include the opening cysteine and the closing phenylalanine or tryptophan. The order of the fields is V gene, CDR3 length, J gene, D gene, clone size, CDR3 protein, CDR3 DNA. D genes are given only for firm matches. Size values are once, few and many counts, or a class for expanded clones, and some rows have none.

TRBV16,15,TRBJ2-3,NA,few,CASSPQAATTDTQYF,TGTGCCAGCAGCCCCCAGGCTGCGACCACAGATACGCAGTATTTT
TRBV4-1,14,TRBJ1-1,TRBD1,NA,CASSHPTGRIEAFF,TGCGCCAGCAGCCACCCGACAGGGCGTATTGAAGCTTTCTTT
TRBV30,15,TRBJ1-2,TRBD1,NA,CAWSPTGQGIDGYTF,TGTGCCTGGAGTCCCACGGGACAGGGGATAGATGGCTACACCTTC
TRBV5-4,13,TRBJ2-3,NA,once,CASSPPPPGTQYF,TGTGCCAGCAGCCCACCTCCCCCAGGTACGCAGTATTTT
TRBV19,16,TRBJ1-2,NA,NA,CASSPSSRGTLYGYTF,TGTGCCAGTAGCCCTTCCTCCAGGGGAACTCTCTATGGCTACACCTTC
TRBV15,14,TRBJ1-1,NA,once,CATSRDYREREAFF,TGTGCCACCAGCAGAGATTACAGAGAACGTGAAGCTTTCTTT
TRBV5-8,14,TRBJ2-5,TRBD1,NA,CASLGDRDLETQYF,TGTGCCAGCTTGGGGGACAGGGATTTGGAGACCCAGTACTTC
TRBV27,14,TRBJ1-1,NA,NA,CASTRWQGNTEAFF,TGTGCCAGCACTCGTTGGCAGGGGAACACTGAAGCTTTCTTT
TRBV18,12,TRBJ2-7,NA,NA,CASSPDPSEQYF,TGTGCCAGCTCACCCGATCCTAGCGAGCAGTACTTC
TRBV11-2,15,TRBJ2-7,TRBD2,NA,CASSLTSGGVYEQYF,TGTGCCAGCAGCTTGACTAGCGGGGGCGTGTACGAGCAGTACTTC
TRBV5-8,14,TRBJ1-4,NA,NA,CASSLNYRGEKLFF,TGTGCCAGCAGCTTGAACTACCGGGGGGAAAAACTGTTTTTT
TRBV11-3,12,TRBJ2-3,NA,NA,CASSPRGDTQYF,TGTGCCAGCAGCCCCCGGGGAGATACGCAGTATTTT
TRBV5-4,15,TRBJ1-1,TRBD1,NA,CASSSLTGKYSEAFF,TGTGCCAGCAGCTCCTTGACAGGGAAGTACTCTGAAGCTTTCTTT
TRBV25-1,16,TRBJ2-5,TRBD1,NA,CASSVETGGGPETQYF,TGTGCCAGCAGTGTCGAGACAGGGGGGGGACCGGAGACCCAGTACTTC
TRBV2,12,TRBJ1-1,NA,once,CASRPSETEAFF,TGTGCCAGCAGGCCGAGCGAGACTGAAGCTTTCTTT
TRBV5-1,13,TRBJ2-1,NA,NA,CASSWSSYNEQFF,TGCGCCAGCAGCTGGAGCTCCTACAATGAGCAGTTCTTC
TRBV4-1,15,TRBJ2-5,TRBD1,NA,CASSHPGQGVKTQYF,TGCGCCAGCAGCCACCCGGGACAGGGGGTAAAGACCCAGTACTTC
TRBV5-4,15,TRBJ1-4,NA,NA,CASSWGGSYNEKLFF,TGTGCCAGCAGCTGGGGCGGGAGCTATAATGAAAAACTGTTTTTT